This T cell receptor beta chain was retrieved from a study of blood T cell repertoires in COVID-19 (TCRdb year 2020). Describing the broader study: Samples from collaborators originated in the United States, Italy and Spain and spanned both the acute and convalescent phases of COVID-19. The repertoires were released in a freely available public database intended as a resource for research on the immune response to SARS-CoV-2. The material from the prospective study consisted of cDNA or gDNA derived from T cells, B-cell-depleted T cells, or PBMCs. Samples came from the ongoing ImmuneRACE study (first 160 participants) plus 1,254 subjects from 6 global collaborators. Sample metadata almost always included a de-identified subject ID, COVID-19 status, age in years and sex. Deeply sampled blood TCRbeta repertoires from subjects exposed to, actively infected with, or recovered from COVID-19 were included in the dataset. Where available, HLA class I and class II types were obtained from metadata supplied by the sample provider rather than from assay-based typing. General study outcomes and caveats: How much clinical and demographic metadata was included differed by source and by participant, and the metadata was provided uncurated.

To note about this clone: Its specific antigen is unknown. Per-base quality was not reported, and no clone a single base away is much larger than it.

Whole blood was collected in K2EDTA tubes by collaborating institutions according to the institutions' own protocols. For TCRbeta analysis, collaborators shipped samples in one of three forms: frozen whole blood, isolated PBMCs, or DNA extracted from either of those sample types. TCRbeta CDR3 regions were amplified from genomic DNA by means of the immunoSEQ Assay, a bias-controlled multiplex PCR. On the study's bioinformatics: The number of nucleated cells in each sample was estimated by amplification of reference gene primers within the assay. To quantify the absolute abundance of each unique TCRbeta CDR3 rearrangement, sequence reads were collapsed and filtered. For each sample, productive Simpson clonality was calculated as the square root of Simpson's diversity index across productive rearrangements. TCRdb's version of the immuneACCESS table is confined to in-frame rearrangements and falls short of the full clone set. An unresolved V gene accounts for under half of the shortfall where checked; the remainder is of unknown origin. The V and J calls and clone size come from that table; D and trimming were worked out from the DNA. Counted in this sample were about 120,000 clones; more than 75% of them appeared once. The top ten clones comprise approximately 3.6% of the sample.

As encoded in the germline V gene, CDR1 is LGHNA while CDR2 is YSLEER. V is cut back by 0 bases and J by 3 bases, with 7 bases in the junction unmatched. The CDR3 measures 16 amino acids from cysteine to phenylalanine. Of all the DNA, just the CDR3 is kept, 48 bases in frame from base 1. What was sequenced was peripheral blood. This TCR was recovered from a man in his forties or fifties with acute or convalescent COVID-19. The chain was built from TRBV4-3 and TRBJ1-2; 7 junctional bases match TRBD1. The sequenced DNA is TGCGCCAGCAGCCAAGATCGGAGACAGGGTGACTATGGCTACACCTTC. It translates as CASSQDRRQGDYGYTF.